This T cell receptor beta chain appears in the sequencing data of a study of type 1 regulatory T cells (dated by TCRdb to the early 2020s). For the wider study: An in vitro protocol by which a Tr1-enriched, alloantigen-specific CD4 T cell product named T-allo10 was generated was characterized in the study. T-allo10 was being tested clinically in patients with hematological malignancies who were undergoing allogeneic hematopoietic stem cell transplantation.

TCRdb records Illumina MiSeq as the sequencer. TCRdb passed the public sequencing reads through fastp at Q25 and MiXCR, retaining productive beta sequences. Duplicate CDR3 protein sequences are folded into a single record with the most common DNA and genes. A total of fewer than 70,000 distinct CDR3 sequences appear in this sample, about 60% of them only once. 7.6% of the sample goes to the ten largest clones. According to the description, T-allo10 cells that came from the donor were anergic, were specific for host alloantigens, and could carry out alloantigen-specific suppression. About this clonotype: The clone's antigen remains unknown. Base qualities are not recorded, but no much larger clone differs from it by a single base.

Taken from the germline V gene (reference sequence), the CDR1 and CDR2 loops are LGHDT and YNNKEL. Taken from cysteine to phenylalanine, the CDR3 has 22 residues. Kept here is only the CDR3 DNA, which spans 66 bases and is read in frame from base 1. V was cut back by 2 bases and J by 7 bases, leaving a gap of 36 bases between them. The chain was built from TRBV3-1 and TRBJ1-5; the D gene lacks a confident call. This receptor was obtained from a human donor in good health. Sequenced material: cultured T cells, either the whole culture or a sorted T cell fraction (not recorded which). The sample's cell subset or site label is to be understood as: Tr1-enriched cell product generated in vitro against host alloantigens. Read as DNA, the sequence is TGTGCCAGCAGCCAAAGGAAGTCTCCGGGAACGGGAGGCCGAGGCTTGGGGCAGCCCCAGCATTTT. It specifies CASSQRKSPGTGGRGLGQPQHF.